These T cell receptor beta chains were read from a single sample in a study of T-cell memory formation after mild COVID-19. Via MiXCR, TCRdb re-called the 5' RACE reads, giving one row per CDR3 protein. Of roughly 600,000 distinct CDR3 sequences listed, roughly 18% are singletons. Sequencing used PBMCs or a T cell subset sorted from them (not recorded which). The receptor source for this set is an adult woman who had mild COVID-19 (a few samples of this study predate the infection). Cell type and time point are not known. CDR3s include the opening cysteine and the closing phenylalanine or tryptophan.

v_gene | CDR3aa
TRBV7-9 | CASSLPGQGWADTQYF
TRBV18 | CASSQGQSGTEAFF
TRBV20-1 | CSAPPAWLNTEAFF
TRBV7-3 | CASSSGLAGGIRFF
TRBV10-3 | CAISESGTSVTGELFF
TRBV24-1 | CATSDQGQITDTQYF
TRBV7-2 | CASSAGPRAGGETQYF
TRBV7-6 | CASSSGLADPWKQYF
TRBV29-1 | CSAVDRGNTIYF
TRBV6-5 | CASSYSTDGSTEAFF
TRBV2 | CASRESRGETQYF
TRBV12-3/TRBV12-4 | CASSLVLIDGYTF
TRBV12-3/TRBV12-4 | CASSPGTGGYAFF
TRBV24-1 | CATSEPWTGEAFF
TRBV7-3 | CASSAGPSGGTDTQYF
TRBV4-3 | CASSQDRTENEQFF
TRBV30 | CAWSARTASSYEQYF
TRBV20-1 | CSASPLLTDTYEQYF
TRBV20-1 | CSASPSGFGNTIYF
TRBV5-1 | CASSSGSSEQFF
TRBV29-1 | CSVGGLGGETQYF
TRBV4-2 | CASSQDLGSDQSPQHF
TRBV27 | CASSLWSPYNEQFF
TRBV11-2 | CASSLQGRPETKYF
TRBV5-5 | CASSLWKNTGELFF
TRBV5-1 | CASSLGDRRITNEKLFF
TRBV18 | CASSPLGTASKNIQYF
TRBV5-1 | CASSAVGGENTEAFF
TRBV6-6 | CASSEGGGRFYNEQFF
TRBV29-1 | CSVVSGNEYGYTF
TRBV15 | CATSRPSTARGNQPQHF
TRBV5-1 | CASSFGGEGTEAFF
TRBV5-4 | CASSTDPSTDTQYF
TRBV11-2 | CASRPRIYGSGASGEELHEQFF
TRBV12-3/TRBV12-4 | CASSLFGANYEQYF
TRBV7-9 | CASSLEGQKYEQYF
TRBV15 | CATSRDGGWAQETQYF
TRBV20-1 | CSARATVPNTGELFF
TRBV3-1 | CASSQDWAGGNSPLHF
TRBV12-3/TRBV12-4 | CASSPRRGALYEQYF
TRBV24-1 | CATSETRQDQETQYF
TRBV20-1 | CSARDLARVQETQYF
TRBV6-2/TRBV6-3 | CASSYSGTGAIHNEQFF
TRBV5-6 | CASSFYPGDGASDTQYF
TRBV4-2 | CASSQGNSRQETQYF
TRBV5-1 | CASSLAPGADTQYF
TRBV7-2 | CASSSGTGSRGVYNSPLHF
TRBV7-8 | CASSLGFATNEKLFF
TRBV24-1 | CATSVGQGQETQYF
TRBV2 | CASSGRVGNTIYF
TRBV9 | CASSAGTKEGDEQFF
TRBV12-3/TRBV12-4 | CASSYGTGTYNNEQFF
TRBV24-1 | CATSVTDTDTQYF
TRBV19 | CASSMAYPPNQPQHF
TRBV5-1 | CASSLGGINQPQHF
TRBV7-2 | CASRKGAYEQYF
TRBV2 | CASTPEGYGYTF
TRBV5-6 | CASSLPTEYSGNTIYF
TRBV30 | CAWSVNSLDTQYF
TRBV5-4 | CASSQQLGEGDTQYF